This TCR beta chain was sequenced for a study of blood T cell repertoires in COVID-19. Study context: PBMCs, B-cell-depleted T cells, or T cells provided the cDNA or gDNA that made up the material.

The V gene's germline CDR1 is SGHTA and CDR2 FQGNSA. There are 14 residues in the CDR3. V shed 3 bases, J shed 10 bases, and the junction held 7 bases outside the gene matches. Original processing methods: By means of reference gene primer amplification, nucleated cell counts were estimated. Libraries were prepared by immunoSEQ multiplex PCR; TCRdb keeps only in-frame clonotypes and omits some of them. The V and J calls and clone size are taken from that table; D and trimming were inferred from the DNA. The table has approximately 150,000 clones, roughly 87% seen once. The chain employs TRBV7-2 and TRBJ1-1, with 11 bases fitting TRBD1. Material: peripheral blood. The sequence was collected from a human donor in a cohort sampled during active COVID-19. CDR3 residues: CASSFIQGTGGAFF. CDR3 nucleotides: TGTGCCAGCAGCTTTATTCAGGGGACAGGGGGAGCTTTCTTT. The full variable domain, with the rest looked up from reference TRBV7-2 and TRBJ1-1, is GAGVSQSPSNKVTEKGKDVELRCDPISGHTALYWYRQSLGQGLEFLIYFQGNSAPDKSGLPSDRFSAERTGGSVSTLTIQRTQQEDSAVYLCASSFIQGTGGAFFGQGTRLTVV.